This T cell receptor (beta chain) is drawn from a study of response to subunit inactivated influenza vaccine. Unmatched junction bases numbered 2, after V lost 1 base and J lost 8 bases. This CDR3 has 14 amino acids. The germline V gene encodes CDR1 DFQATT and CDR2 SNEGSKA (reference sequence). Turning to this clonotype: Its target is unknown.

Study results and caveats: Seasonal influenza vaccination, on each occasion, was suggested by the authors to recruit few new T cells.

One entry per CDR3 protein, called by TCRdb with MiXCR from the RT-PCR reads. In the table there are 650,000 to 800,000 distinct CDR3 sequences, approximately 14% of which are singletons. This material consisted of PBMCs from blood, taken 14 to 15 days before vaccination. The sequence was obtained from a man aged 50-59 years who received an inactivated influenza vaccine. The chain links TRBV20-1 to TRBJ1-6, with TRBD1 identical over 10 bases. The CDR3 spells CSARAGTGDSPLHF. Here the CDR3 DNA reads TGCAGTGCTAGAGCCGGGACAGGGGATTCACCCCTCCACTTT.